The subject of this entry is one TCR beta chain. The CDR3 runs 14 residues. From germline, CDR1 is LGHDT and CDR2 YNNKEL (reference sequence). V shed 2 bases, J shed 5 bases, and the junction held 2 bases outside the gene matches. In the source study's methods: Estimation of nucleated cell counts was performed using reference gene primer amplification. The protocol was immunoSEQ multiplex PCR, while the TCRdb copy is restricted to in-frame clones and leaves out a portion. V, J and clone size derive from that table, while D and trimming were established from the DNA sequence. In the table there are about 120,000 clones, around 89% of which are singletons. The data were taken from a study of blood T cell repertoires in COVID-19.

The chain employs TRBV3-1 (or the pseudogene TRBV3-2) and TRBJ2-5; 10 bases map to TRBD2. Sequencing used peripheral blood. This sequence originates from a man aged 65 to 85 with active or convalescent COVID-19. CDR3 in amino acids: CASSQSSGRETQYF. DNA of the CDR3: TGTGCCAGCAGCCAAAGTAGCGGGAGGGAGACCCAGTACTTC.